One and the same sample provided the 27 T cell receptor beta chains below, sequenced in a study of CD8+CD57+ T cells in acquired aplastic anemia. TCR beta VDJ combinations and CDR3 sequences were profiled from genomic DNA. TCRdb re-analysed the reads in MiXCR, keeping a single row per CDR3 protein. The table records tens of thousands of distinct CDR3 sequences, around 50% of them present only once. The specimen sequenced was sorted CD4+, CD8+, or CD8+CD57+ T cells (not recorded which) from PBMCs. The receptor set was obtained from a human donor in good health, serving as a control.

The chain uses TRBV7-9 and TRBJ2-5, with 8 positions matching TRBD2. The CDR3 covers 12 residues. Germline CDR1 is SEHNR and CDR2 is FQNEAQ (reference sequence). With 10 bases clipped from V and 4 bases from J, the junction kept 5 bases outside the gene matches. The CDR3 DNA is TGTGCCACTCAACGGGGGGGAGAGACCCAGTACTTC. Translating it yields CATQRGGETQYF.

The chain couples TRBV7-8 to TRBJ2-5; 8 bases align to TRBD2. Germline V gene sequence: CDR1 SGHVS, CDR2 FQNEAQ. J gave up 6 bases and V 3 bases, and 3 bases lay outside the gene matches. This CDR3 is 13 amino acids long. This CDR3 is CASSLSGRQTQYF. CDR3 bases: TGTGCCAGCAGCTTGAGCGGGAGACAGACCCAGTACTTC.

Many counts were recorded for this clonotype. The chain carries TRBV5-1 and TRBJ2-7; 13 nucleotides line up with TRBD2. Germline CDR1 is SGHRS and CDR2 is YFSETQ. The CDR3 consists of 15 residues. The V gene end was trimmed by 4 bases and the J gene end by 5 bases; junction bases not matched to a gene: 6. The CDR3 bases are TGCGCCAGCAGCCCAGGACTAGCGGGAGCGGACGAGCAGTACTTC. Translating gives CASSPGLAGADEQYF.

Judged by abundance, this clonotype is medium-sized. The chain links TRBV19 to TRBJ1-1; the match to TRBD1 covers 7 bases. V was clipped by 8 bases and J by 4 bases; unmatched bases: 10. This CDR3 contains 14 residues. The germline V gene has CDR1 LNHDA and CDR2 SQIVND (reference sequence). The chain's CDR3 is CASWRSTGTTEAFF. The CDR3 nucleotides are TGTGCCAGTTGGAGATCGACAGGGACCACTGAAGCTTTCTTT.

This clonotype has more than one count but fewer than ten. The chain has TRBV7-8 and TRBJ1-1; D is perhaps TRBD1 (5 bases). V gave up 5 bases and J gave up 5 bases, with 15 bases separating them. The CDR3 has 14 amino acids. Germline-derived CDR1 and CDR2 are SGHVS and FQNEAQ. The CDR3 region is CASSPAGGGTEAFF. Written as DNA, the CDR3 is TGTGCCAGCAGCCCTGCCGGCGGGGGGACTGAAGCTTTCTTT.

This clonotype has at least ten counts. The chain employs TRBV6-2 or TRBV6-3 and TRBJ1-3; D ambiguous. This CDR3 is 14 amino acids long. Trimming removed 4 bases at V and 6 bases at J, with 13 bases between. Germline V gene data show CDR1 as MNHEY and CDR2 as SVGEGT. CDR3 bases: TGTGCCAGCAGTTCCGGGTCGAGGAAAAACACCATATATTTT. It is translated as CASSSGSRKNTIYF.

The rearrangement uses TRBV29-1 and TRBJ2-3; D possibly corresponds to TRBD2 (6 bases). The CDR3 length is 13 residues. Between the trimmed V and J ends, which lost 7 bases and 1 base, there was a span of 12 bases. Germline V CDR1 and CDR2: SQVTM, ANQGSEA. CDR3 protein: CSASGGGTDTQYF. CDR3 coding DNA: TGCAGCGCGAGCGGCGGGGGCACAGATACGCAGTATTTT.

The rearrangement joins TRBV9 to TRBJ1-2, with D unresolved. V was pared by 3 bases and J by 0 bases, with 12 bases between. The germline gives CDR1 SGDLS, CDR2 YYNGEE. There are 15 residues in the CDR3. The CDR3 is CASSAQTHSNYGYTF. CDR3 nucleotides: TGTGCCAGCAGCGCCCAGACACATTCTAACTATGGCTACACCTTC.

V is TRBV20-1 and J is TRBJ2-7; possibly TRBD2 for D (5 bases). The ends were cut back, 6 bases at V and 2 bases at J, with 14 bases in the middle. There are 13 residues in the CDR3. CDR1 and CDR2 from the germline V gene are DFQATT and SNEGSKA (reference sequence). The CDR3 sequence: CSATSSAAYEQYF. CDR3 coding DNA: TGCAGTGCAACATCCTCAGCGGCCTACGAGCAGTACTTC.

The sample holds many counts of this clonotype. The chain joins TRBV6-5 to TRBJ1-1, with D possibly being TRBD1 (5 bases). CDR3 length: 12 residues. Germline loops: CDR1 MNHEY, CDR2 SVGAGI. V lost 4 bases and J 5 bases, leaving 8 bases between the germline ends. For the CDR3, the DNA is TGTGCCAGCAGTTCATGGGGGACTGAAGCTTTCTTT. It codes for CASSSWGTEAFF.

The V gene is TRBV25-1, the J gene TRBJ2-5, with 14 bases fitting TRBD2. Losses at the gene ends were 5 bases for V and 2 bases for J; bases not matched to a gene: 7. The CDR3 spans 17 residues. Looked up from germline, CDR1 is MGHDK and CDR2 is SYGVNS. CDR3 in amino acids: CASSSPGTSGGQETQYF. The CDR3 DNA follows: TGTGCCAGCAGTTCACCTGGGACTAGCGGGGGTCAAGAGACCCAGTACTTC.

The count of this clonotype is one. V and J are TRBV10-3 and TRBJ2-7; 8 positions match TRBD1. This CDR3 contains 14 residues. Unmatched junction bases numbered 4, after V lost 3 bases and J lost 3 bases. The germline CDR1 and CDR2 sequences are ENHRY and SYGVKD. CDR3 coding DNA: TGTGCCATCAGTGAAGCAGGGGGCAACTACGAGCAGTACTTC. This translates into CAISEAGGNYEQYF.

This clonotype rates as medium-sized (0.01 to 0.1%). The chain links TRBV24-1 to TRBJ2-1, with a possible D match to TRBD2 (6 bases). Germline CDR1 is KGHDR and CDR2 is SFDVKD. Trimming pared 3 bases from V and 3 bases from J, leaving 17 bases between. This CDR3 comprises 17 residues. The CDR3 reads CATSDPTSLGSYNEQFF. The CDR3 DNA reads TGTGCCACCAGTGATCCGACTAGTCTGGGAAGCTACAATGAGCAGTTCTTC.

The chain is built from TRBV24-1 and TRBJ1-5; D perhaps matches TRBD1 (5 bases). V shed 4 bases and J shed 8 bases, with 20 bases lying between them. This CDR3 has 16 amino acids. Germline V CDR1 and CDR2: KGHDR, SFDVKD. CDR3 in amino acids: CATSEGGTARREPQHF. The CDR3 bases are TGTGCCACCAGTGAGGGCGGGACTGCCCGGAGAGAGCCCCAGCATTTT.

This clonotype has at least ten counts. The rearrangement uses TRBV6-5 and TRBJ1-2; perhaps TRBD1 as D (6 bases). Looked up from germline, CDR1 is MNHEY and CDR2 is SVGAGI. Trimming pared 0 bases from V and 2 bases from J, leaving 7 bases between. The CDR3 is 14 residues long. The CDR3 reads CASSYSGGNYGYTF. Written as DNA, the CDR3 is TGTGCCAGCAGTTACTCGGGGGGCAACTATGGCTACACCTTC.

The sample holds many counts of this clonotype. This chain links TRBV6-5 with TRBJ1-5; a weak D match, TRBD1 (5 bases). Trimming took off 5 bases at V and 3 bases at J, with 11 bases between the two ends. The CDR3 consists of 14 residues. Germline V gives CDR1 MNHEY, CDR2 SVGAGI. The CDR3 protein is CASSRTGSNQPQHF. The CDR3 nucleotides are TGTGCCAGCAGTCGCACAGGCTCCAATCAGCCCCAGCATTTT.

About this clonotype itself: One end of the junction fails to match germline, which may point to a read error. This chain connects TRBV10-3 to TRBJ1-1; a weak D match, TRBD1 (5 bases). The V gene's germline CDR1 is ENHRY and CDR2 SYGVKD. The CDR3 runs 17 residues. The CDR3 nucleotides are TGTGCCAGCAGTAGATCTAGGGGCGACCTCATGAACACTGAAGCTTTCTTT. Its protein product is CASSRSRGDLMNTEAFF.

The chain joins TRBV9 to TRBJ2-7; 8 positions match TRBD1. The junction had 5 bases not matched to a gene; V was cut back by 0 bases and J by 3 bases. Germline V gene data show CDR1 as SGDLS and CDR2 as YYNGEE. The length of the CDR3 is 15 residues. This chain's CDR3 is CASSVGQGSLYEQYF. DNA of the CDR3: TGTGCCAGCAGCGTAGGACAGGGGTCCCTCTACGAGCAGTACTTC.

There are many counts of this clonotype. V and J are TRBV6-1 and TRBJ2-7; maybe TRBD2 (5 bases). This CDR3 spans 15 amino acids. CDR1 is MNHNS and CDR2 is SASEGT in the germline V gene. V was shortened by 4 bases and J by 6 bases, with 19 bases between the two germline ends. CDR3 residues: CASSAGASRYGEQYF. The CDR3, as DNA: TGTGCCAGCAGTGCCGGAGCTAGCCGGTATGGCGAGCAGTACTTC.

The chain carries TRBV20-1 and TRBJ2-7; 12 bases are a match to TRBD2. The ends lost 0 bases at V and 3 bases at J; junction bases unmatched: 6. Germline CDR1 reads DFQATT; CDR2 reads SNEGSKA (reference sequence). The CDR3 extends over 16 amino acids. The CDR3 is CSARDWTSGKFYEQYF. In DNA, the CDR3 is TGCAGTGCTAGAGACTGGACTAGCGGGAAATTCTACGAGCAGTACTTC.

As concerns this clonotype: A read error may be the cause here, since a much bigger clone is one base away. V usage is TRBV11-1 and J usage is TRBJ2-1, with 9 bases matching TRBD2. Looked up from germline, CDR1 is SGHAT and CDR2 is FQDESV (reference sequence). The CDR3 is 19 residues long. V lost 0 bases to trimming and J lost 6 bases; unmatched junction nucleotides: 15. CDR3 sequence reads: CASSLAVRLGSGRTNEQFF. DNA for the CDR3: TGTGCCAGCAGCTTAGCTGTACGTTTAGGTAGCGGGAGAACCAATGAGCAGTTCTTC.

This clonotype showed up many times. The chain links TRBV6-1 to TRBJ1-6; TRBD1 might be the D (6 bases). Trimming took off 6 bases at V and 7 bases at J, with 19 bases between the two ends. The CDR3 covers 16 residues. Germline CDR1 MNHNS, CDR2 SASEGT. DNA of the CDR3: TGTGCCAGCAGGCCCAACAGGGTTCAAAGGAATTCACCCCTCCACTTT. This sequence encodes CASRPNRVQRNSPLHF.

Points on this clonotype: A much more abundant neighbour one base away suggests this may be a read error. The genes are TRBV6-5 and TRBJ1-2; 7 bases agree with TRBD1. The CDR3 has 14 residues. Germline CDR1 and CDR2: MNHEY and SVGAGI. DNA of the CDR3: TGTGCCGGCAGTTACTCGTCACAGGGGTATGGCTACACCTTC. As protein: CAGSYSSQGYGYTF.

The chain couples TRBV20-1 to TRBJ1-1, with unresolved D. The CDR3 totals 14 residues. The ends were cut back, 2 bases at V and 1 base at J, with 11 bases in the middle. CDR1 is DFQATT and CDR2 is SNEGSKA in the germline V gene (reference sequence). The CDR3 nucleotides read TGCAGTGCTAGACCTCCCGCCCAGAACACTGAAGCTTTCTTT. This gives the protein CSARPPAQNTEAFF.

This clonotype was found many times. The rearrangement joins TRBV12-3 or TRBV12-4 to TRBJ1-1; tentative D call: TRBD1 (6 bases). The CDR3 totals 15 residues. V lost 4 bases and J 4 bases, leaving 16 bases between the germline ends. The CDR3 here is CASSSIGGGATEAFF. In DNA, the CDR3 is TGTGCCAGCAGTTCGATCGGGGGGGGGGCCACTGAAGCTTTCTTT.

This clonotype came up a few times. This rearrangement joins TRBV15 to TRBJ2-7; 7 bases are a match to TRBD2. Looked up from germline, CDR1 is LNHNV and CDR2 is YYDKDF (reference sequence). This CDR3 is built from 15 residues. The V gene end was trimmed by 0 bases and the J gene end by 1 base; junction bases not matched to a gene: 3. CDR3 region: CATSREAGLSYEQYF. CDR3 in DNA: TGTGCCACCAGCAGAGAAGCGGGGCTATCCTACGAGCAGTACTTC.

V gene TRBV5-6 combines with J gene TRBJ1-1, with 9 bases aligning to TRBD1. From germline, CDR1 is SGHDT and CDR2 YYEEEE. This CDR3 is 20 amino acids long. The V gene end was trimmed by 1 base and the J gene end by 4 bases; junction bases not matched to a gene: 20. CDR3 sequence reads: CASSLRTGTGRGLGVTEAFF. CDR3 bases: TGTGCCAGCAGCTTGCGCACCGGGACAGGGAGGGGCCTGGGAGTCACTGAAGCTTTCTTT.